This T cell receptor beta chain came from a study of early T cells in non-severe SARS-CoV-2 infection. Overall study context: Bulk RNA from unsorted whole blood was sequenced; chains were unpaired.

The CDR3 has 17 residues. Germline V gene data show CDR1 as SGDLS and CDR2 as YYNGEE. Trimming cost V 4 bases and J 7 bases, with 27 bases left between them. Individual cDNA molecules carried attached unique molecular identifiers. TCRdb independently ran MiXCR on the 5' RACE reads; one entry per CDR3 protein. Of 40,000 to 60,000 distinct CDR3 sequences in the sample, 4% to 5% are singletons; the top ten hold roughly 6%. Sequencing was carried out using whole blood. This chain uses TRBV9 with TRBJ2-7; D possibly corresponds to TRBD2 (6 bases). This clonotype was sampled from an adult who was a healthcare worker with PCR-confirmed SARS-CoV-2 infection or an uninfected control (not recorded which). CDR3 DNA sequence: TGTGCCAGCAGCCCCTCCGCGGGGTTGGCGGCGCGGCAGGAGCAGTACTTC. It yields the protein CASSPSAGLAARQEQYF.